This TCR beta chain derives from a study of cytomegalovirus exposure and HLA in healthy donors. With 60 Vbeta and 13 Jbeta primers, the PCR was carried out. Produced via immunoSEQ multiplex PCR; TCRdb's table is partial and in-frame only. The data contain about 170,000 clones, approximately 79% of them singletons. In regard to this clone: Its antigen is unidentified.

Study findings and constraints: In most subjects, TCR beta sequences reportedly gave accurate predictions of HLA-A and HLA-B alleles. In a later analysis, the majority of CMV-associated beta chains seemingly showed HLA restriction.

The clonotype comes from a male donor in good health and CMV-seronegative. Sequenced: PBMCs.

The CDR3 nucleotides read TGTGCCAGCAGTCCCGACGGACAGGGGGACGAGCAGTACTTC. This codes for CASSPDGQGDEQYF. The chain combines TRBV6-5 with TRBJ2-7, with 10 bases that match TRBD1. The trim removed 5 bases at V and 5 bases at J, leaving 6 bases unmatched. The germline CDR1 and CDR2 sequences are MNHEY and SVGAGI. There are 14 residues in the CDR3.